The rows below give T cell receptor beta chains drawn from one sample of a study of blood T cell repertoires in COVID-19. The data were produced by immunoSEQ multiplex PCR, yet TCRdb's version contains in-frame clones alone and is incomplete. The sample has more than 150,000 clones, approximately 80% seen once. Sequenced sample: PBMCs or T cells enriched from blood (not recorded which). Source of these receptors: a man aged 45-65 years who had recovered from COVID-19. Both conserved end residues are part of each CDR3. A D gene is named only where the DNA matches it firmly. Rows give clone size only sometimes, using once, few, many, or a class for an expanded clone.

D gene: .
V gene: TRBV11-3
clone size: .
CDR3 length: 14
J gene: TRBJ2-2
CDR3 DNA: TGTGCCAGCAGCCAGGCGGGCCCTAAGGGGGAGCTGTTTTTT
CDR3 protein: CASSQAGPKGELFF

D gene: .
V gene: TRBV9
clone size: .
CDR3 length: 12
J gene: TRBJ2-3
CDR3 DNA: TGTGCCAGCAGCCAGGGCACAGATACGCAGTATTTT
CDR3 protein: CASSQGTDTQYF

D gene: .
V gene: TRBV5-4
clone size: once
CDR3 length: 14
J gene: TRBJ2-7
CDR3 DNA: TGTGCCAGCAGCTATGACAGGCGCCCCTACGAGCAGTACTTC
CDR3 protein: CASSYDRRPYEQYF

D gene: TRBD1
V gene: TRBV2
clone size: .
CDR3 length: 18
J gene: TRBJ1-2
CDR3 DNA: TGTGCCAGCAGTGAAGAGTTGTTAGGGGGCGCCGGGAACTATGGCTACACCTTC
CDR3 protein: CASSEELLGGAGNYGYTF

D gene: TRBD1
V gene: TRBV18
clone size: .
CDR3 length: 12
J gene: TRBJ2-2
CDR3 DNA: TGTGCCAGCTCGCTAGGACAGGGATGGCTGTTTTTT
CDR3 protein: CASSLGQGWLFF

D gene: TRBD1
V gene: TRBV28
clone size: .
CDR3 length: 16
J gene: TRBJ1-5
CDR3 DNA: TGTGCCAGCAGTTCACTTAAGACAGGGCAGAATCAGCCCCAGCATTTT
CDR3 protein: CASSSLKTGQNQPQHF

D gene: TRBD2
V gene: TRBV27
clone size: .
CDR3 length: 16
J gene: TRBJ2-2
CDR3 DNA: TGTGCCAGCAGTTTAAGACTAGCGGGTAGTGTCGGGGAGCTGTTTTTT
CDR3 protein: CASSLRLAGSVGELFF

D gene: .
V gene: TRBV19
clone size: .
CDR3 length: 12
J gene: TRBJ1-5
CDR3 DNA: TGTGCCAGCACAGGGCTCAATCAGCCCCAGCATTTT
CDR3 protein: CASTGLNQPQHF

D gene: .
V gene: TRBV10-3
clone size: once
CDR3 length: 13
J gene: TRBJ1-2
CDR3 DNA: TGTGCCATCCAAGGAGGACAGTCCTATGGCTACACCTTC
CDR3 protein: CAIQGGQSYGYTF

D gene: .
V gene: TRBV19
clone size: .
CDR3 length: 12
J gene: TRBJ1-2
CDR3 DNA: TGTGCCAGTAGTGCCCGGGGGTATGGCTACACCTTC
CDR3 protein: CASSARGYGYTF

D gene: .
V gene: TRBV18
clone size: once
CDR3 length: 16
J gene: TRBJ1-1
CDR3 DNA: TGTGCCAGCTCACCACGCCCGGGGGACTTGAACACTGAAGCTTTCTTT
CDR3 protein: CASSPRPGDLNTEAFF

D gene: .
V gene: TRBV6-1
clone size: .
CDR3 length: 14
J gene: TRBJ2-7
CDR3 DNA: TGTGCCAGCAGTGAACGCAGGAAAACCTACGAGCAGTACTTC
CDR3 protein: CASSERRKTYEQYF

D gene: TRBD1
V gene: TRBV7-3
clone size: .
CDR3 length: 14
J gene: TRBJ1-6
CDR3 DNA: TGTGCCAGCAGCCTCGGACAGGAGAATTCACCCCTCCACTTT
CDR3 protein: CASSLGQENSPLHF

D gene: TRBD2
V gene: TRBV10-3
clone size: .
CDR3 length: 15
J gene: TRBJ2-3
CDR3 DNA: TGTGCCAATAGGGAGGGGACTAGCGATCCAGATACGCAGTATTTT
CDR3 protein: CANREGTSDPDTQYF

D gene: .
V gene: TRBV4-2
clone size: .
CDR3 length: 12
J gene: TRBJ1-1
CDR3 DNA: TGTGCCAGCAGCCAAAAGGCCGGGTGGGCTTTCTTT
CDR3 protein: CASSQKAGWAFF

D gene: TRBD1
V gene: TRBV28
clone size: .
CDR3 length: 13
J gene: TRBJ2-5
CDR3 DNA: TGTGCCAGCAGCTTTACAGGGGAGGAGACCCAGTACTTC
CDR3 protein: CASSFTGEETQYF

D gene: TRBD2
V gene: TRBV5-1
clone size: .
CDR3 length: 15
J gene: TRBJ2-7
CDR3 DNA: TGCGCCAGCAGCTTGGCTAGCGGGAGGGCCAACGAGCAGTACTTC
CDR3 protein: CASSLASGRANEQYF

D gene: .
V gene: TRBV9
clone size: .
CDR3 length: 18
J gene: TRBJ2-7
CDR3 DNA: TGTGCCAGCAGCGTACTCCCACTCTCCCCGGCGCAGGGATACGAGCAGTACTTC
CDR3 protein: CASSVLPLSPAQGYEQYF

D gene: .
V gene: TRBV6-5
clone size: .
CDR3 length: 14
J gene: TRBJ2-2
CDR3 DNA: TGTGCCAGCAGTCTCGCAGGGCTCACCGGGGAGCTGTTTTTT
CDR3 protein: CASSLAGLTGELFF

D gene: .
V gene: TRBV7-2
clone size: once
CDR3 length: 16
J gene: TRBJ2-1
CDR3 DNA: TGTGCCAGCAGCTCGGGGGTGGGTCTTGGCAGCAATGAGCAGTTCTTC
CDR3 protein: CASSSGVGLGSNEQFF

D gene: TRBD1
V gene: TRBV5-1
clone size: once
CDR3 length: 15
J gene: TRBJ2-2
CDR3 DNA: TGCGCCAGCAGCTTTTGGGACAGAGCTACCGGGGAGCTGTTTTTT
CDR3 protein: CASSFWDRATGELFF

D gene: TRBD1
V gene: TRBV15
clone size: once
CDR3 length: 13
J gene: TRBJ1-6
CDR3 DNA: TGTGCCACCAGCGCCCAGGGGGAGTCACCCCTCCACTTT
CDR3 protein: CATSAQGESPLHF

D gene: .
V gene: TRBV27
clone size: .
CDR3 length: 14
J gene: TRBJ2-1
CDR3 DNA: TGTGCCAGCAGTAGCTGGGGCAACTACAATGAGCAGTTCTTC
CDR3 protein: CASSSWGNYNEQFF

D gene: .
V gene: TRBV7-2
clone size: once
CDR3 length: 14
J gene: TRBJ1-5
CDR3 DNA: TGTGCCAGCAGCTTCGACAGTCTCAATCAGCCCCAGCATTTT
CDR3 protein: CASSFDSLNQPQHF

D gene: TRBD2
V gene: TRBV5-1
clone size: once
CDR3 length: 15
J gene: TRBJ2-7
CDR3 DNA: TGCGCCAGCAGCTTGGAGTTAGCGGGAAGGGACGAGCAGTACTTC
CDR3 protein: CASSLELAGRDEQYF

D gene: TRBD1
V gene: TRBV13
clone size: .
CDR3 length: 16
J gene: TRBJ2-2
CDR3 DNA: TGTGCCAGCAGCTTAGGGGACAGGGGCCGGACCGGGGAGCTGTTTTTT
CDR3 protein: CASSLGDRGRTGELFF

D gene: TRBD1
V gene: TRBV2
clone size: few
CDR3 length: 13
J gene: TRBJ1-6
CDR3 DNA: TGTGCCAGCAACCGGGACAGGGATTCACCCCTCCACTTT
CDR3 protein: CASNRDRDSPLHF

D gene: TRBD2
V gene: TRBV10-2
clone size: .
CDR3 length: 16
J gene: TRBJ2-5
CDR3 DNA: TGCGCCAGCAGGGGGGGACTAGCGGGGTACGGGGAGACCCAGTACTTC
CDR3 protein: CASRGGLAGYGETQYF

D gene: TRBD1
V gene: TRBV5-4
clone size: .
CDR3 length: 15
J gene: TRBJ1-1
CDR3 DNA: TGTGCCAGCAGCCCTAAGGGACAGCTGAACACTGAAGCTTTCTTT
CDR3 protein: CASSPKGQLNTEAFF

D gene: .
V gene: TRBV28
clone size: .
CDR3 length: 12
J gene: TRBJ1-4
CDR3 DNA: TGTGCCAGTCAAACTAACAGGGAAAAACTGTTTTTT
CDR3 protein: CASQTNREKLFF

D gene: .
V gene: TRBV6-5
clone size: .
CDR3 length: 16
J gene: TRBJ1-1
CDR3 DNA: TGTGCCGGCAGTTACCCGCGGGGTGGACTGAACACTGAAGCTTTCTTT
CDR3 protein: CAGSYPRGGLNTEAFF

D gene: TRBD1
V gene: TRBV3-1/TRBV3-2
clone size: .
CDR3 length: 15
J gene: TRBJ2-7
CDR3 DNA: TGTGCCAGCAGCCAAGTGGCAGCACAGGGGAGCGAGCAGTACTTC
CDR3 protein: CASSQVAAQGSEQYF

D gene: .
V gene: TRBV7-5
clone size: .
CDR3 length: 15
J gene: TRBJ2-3
CDR3 DNA: TGTGCCAGAAGCGAACGGACAGGTAGCACAGATACGCAGTATTTT
CDR3 protein: CARSERTGSTDTQYF

D gene: TRBD2
V gene: TRBV7-3
clone size: .
CDR3 length: 14
J gene: TRBJ2-1
CDR3 DNA: TGTGCCAGCAGCGGAGCGGGAGGCTACAATGAGCAGTTCTTC
CDR3 protein: CASSGAGGYNEQFF

D gene: TRBD1
V gene: TRBV29-1
clone size: .
CDR3 length: 11
J gene: TRBJ1-1
CDR3 DNA: TGCAGCGTGGTACAGGGGTGGGCAGCTTTCTTT
CDR3 protein: CSVVQGWAAFF

D gene: .
V gene: TRBV28
clone size: few
CDR3 length: 13
J gene: TRBJ1-2
CDR3 DNA: TGTGCCAGCAGTTTACCCGCTAACTATGGCTACACCTTC
CDR3 protein: CASSLPANYGYTF

D gene: .
V gene: TRBV24-1
clone size: .
CDR3 length: 14
J gene: TRBJ2-2
CDR3 DNA: TGTGCCACCAGTGGTAGGGGGAACACCGGGGAGCTGTTTTTT
CDR3 protein: CATSGRGNTGELFF

D gene: TRBD2
V gene: TRBV27
clone size: few
CDR3 length: 15
J gene: TRBJ2-1
CDR3 DNA: TGTGCCAGCAGTTTGTTTAGCGGGGTCTACAATGAGCAGTTCTTC
CDR3 protein: CASSLFSGVYNEQFF

D gene: TRBD1
V gene: TRBV3-1/TRBV3-2
clone size: .
CDR3 length: 15
J gene: TRBJ2-1
CDR3 DNA: TGTGCCAGCAGCCATCTACAGGGGGTCCGAAATGAGCAGTTCTTC
CDR3 protein: CASSHLQGVRNEQFF

D gene: .
V gene: TRBV28
clone size: .
CDR3 length: 17
J gene: TRBJ2-5
CDR3 DNA: TGTGCCAGCAGTCGGGCCCGACTACTAGGGGGCCAAGAGACCCAGTACTTC
CDR3 protein: CASSRARLLGGQETQYF

D gene: .
V gene: TRBV4-1
clone size: .
CDR3 length: 18
J gene: TRBJ1-5
CDR3 DNA: TGCGCCAGCAGCCAATCAGCTCCCAGGGGCCGAGACCATCAGCCCCAGCATTTT
CDR3 protein: CASSQSAPRGRDHQPQHF

D gene: .
V gene: TRBV4-1
clone size: once
CDR3 length: 13
J gene: TRBJ1-1
CDR3 DNA: TGCGCCAGCAGCCATGTCACAGGGATAGAAGCTTTCTTT
CDR3 protein: CASSHVTGIEAFF

D gene: TRBD1
V gene: TRBV29-1
clone size: .
CDR3 length: 13
J gene: TRBJ1-1
CDR3 DNA: TGCAGCGCAACCGGGACAGGGGGCACTGAAGCTTTCTTT
CDR3 protein: CSATGTGGTEAFF

D gene: TRBD2
V gene: TRBV7-6
clone size: .
CDR3 length: 16
J gene: TRBJ2-1
CDR3 DNA: TGTGCCAGCAGCAAACCGGGAGGGCCGGGTTCGCATGAGCAGTTCTTC
CDR3 protein: CASSKPGGPGSHEQFF

D gene: .
V gene: TRBV29-1
clone size: .
CDR3 length: 13
J gene: TRBJ1-1
CDR3 DNA: TGCAGCGTTGTAGTGTCAGAGGGCACTGAAGCTTTCTTT
CDR3 protein: CSVVVSEGTEAFF

D gene: TRBD1
V gene: TRBV27
clone size: .
CDR3 length: 14
J gene: TRBJ2-7
CDR3 DNA: TGTGCCAGCAGCCGGGGACAGGGGATTGGTGAGCAGTACTTC
CDR3 protein: CASSRGQGIGEQYF

D gene: .
V gene: TRBV29-1
clone size: .
CDR3 length: 11
J gene: TRBJ1-1
CDR3 DNA: TGCAGCGTTGGGGATGGGAGTGAAGCTTTCTTT
CDR3 protein: CSVGDGSEAFF

D gene: .
V gene: TRBV29-1
clone size: few
CDR3 length: 14
J gene: TRBJ1-2
CDR3 DNA: TGCAGCGTTGATCCAGGGATAGGGAACTATGGCTACACCTTC
CDR3 protein: CSVDPGIGNYGYTF

D gene: TRBD2
V gene: TRBV7-9
clone size: once
CDR3 length: 14
J gene: TRBJ2-7
CDR3 DNA: TGTGCCAGCAGCTTGATGGCGGGGGGCCACGAGCAGTACTTC
CDR3 protein: CASSLMAGGHEQYF

D gene: TRBD2
V gene: TRBV6-1
clone size: .
CDR3 length: 13
J gene: TRBJ2-1
CDR3 DNA: TGTGCCAGCAGTGATCTAGCGGCCAATGAGCAGTTCTTC
CDR3 protein: CASSDLAANEQFF

D gene: .
V gene: TRBV5-1
clone size: .
CDR3 length: 15
J gene: TRBJ2-3
CDR3 DNA: TGCGCCAGCAGCTTGAGCGGGCTACTGACAGATACGCAGTATTTT
CDR3 protein: CASSLSGLLTDTQYF

D gene: .
V gene: TRBV5-1
clone size: .
CDR3 length: 14
J gene: TRBJ2-3
CDR3 DNA: TGCGCCAGCAGCTTAAGCAGGGTTAACCATACGCAGTATTTT
CDR3 protein: CASSLSRVNHTQYF

D gene: .
V gene: TRBV28
clone size: .
CDR3 length: 14
J gene: TRBJ1-4
CDR3 DNA: TGTGCCAGCAGTCCTGACAGATTAGGTGAAAAACTGTTTTTT
CDR3 protein: CASSPDRLGEKLFF

D gene: .
V gene: TRBV28
clone size: .
CDR3 length: 12
J gene: TRBJ1-4
CDR3 DNA: TGTGCCAGCCGGGTCGTTAATGAAAAACTGTTTTTT
CDR3 protein: CASRVVNEKLFF

D gene: TRBD1
V gene: TRBV3-1/TRBV3-2
clone size: .
CDR3 length: 13
J gene: TRBJ2-7
CDR3 DNA: TGTGCCAGCGGAGACAGGGGGGGATTAGAGCAGTACTTC
CDR3 protein: CASGDRGGLEQYF

D gene: TRBD2
V gene: TRBV11-2
clone size: .
CDR3 length: 15
J gene: TRBJ2-7
CDR3 DNA: TGTGCCAGCAGCGATGGGAGGGACGGGAGCTACGAGCAGTACTTC
CDR3 protein: CASSDGRDGSYEQYF

D gene: .
V gene: TRBV2
clone size: once
CDR3 length: 15
J gene: TRBJ1-2
CDR3 DNA: TGTGCCAGCAGCGCTCAGGTCCGAGTTAACTATGGCTACACCTTC
CDR3 protein: CASSAQVRVNYGYTF

D gene: TRBD1
V gene: TRBV6-5
clone size: .
CDR3 length: 15
J gene: TRBJ1-1
CDR3 DNA: TGTGCCAGCAGTACCCGACAGGGATCTGGCACTGAAGCTTTCTTT
CDR3 protein: CASSTRQGSGTEAFF

D gene: TRBD1
V gene: TRBV5-1
clone size: .
CDR3 length: 15
J gene: TRBJ2-4
CDR3 DNA: TGCGCCAGCAGCACCCGGGACAGGGCCCAAAACATTCAGTACTTC
CDR3 protein: CASSTRDRAQNIQYF

D gene: .
V gene: TRBV18
clone size: .
CDR3 length: 13
J gene: TRBJ1-5
CDR3 DNA: TGTGCCAGCTCACCGGCTAGCAATCAGCCCCAGCATTTT
CDR3 protein: CASSPASNQPQHF